Presented here are 32 T cell receptor beta chains from one specimen sequenced in a study of blood T cell repertoires in COVID-19. The repertoire was sequenced with immunoSEQ multiplex PCR; TCRdb's copy has only in-frame clones and lacks some. The table shows roughly 92,000 clones, with roughly 86% occurring only once. Sequencing was done on a sample of peripheral blood. These receptors were taken from a man in his fifties or sixties with acute or convalescent COVID-19.

This chain joins TRBV9 and TRBJ2-1, with TRBD2 as a possible D gene (6 bases). This CDR3 has 15 residues. Germline V gene lookup returns CDR1 SGDLS and CDR2 YYNGEE. V was shortened by 0 bases and J by 6 bases, with 13 bases between the two germline ends. CDR3 amino acids: CASSVEASVPNEQFF. In DNA form, the CDR3 reads TGTGCCAGCAGCGTAGAGGCTAGCGTCCCCAATGAGCAGTTCTTC.

This clone was counted a single time. CDR3 amino acids: CASSQVQHEAFF. Here the CDR3 DNA reads TGTGCCAGCAGCCAAGTACAGCATGAAGCTTTCTTT. The V and J genes are TRBV3-1 (or the pseudogene TRBV3-2) and TRBJ1-1; D remains ambiguous. With 1 base removed from V and 7 bases from J, the gap between germline ends came to 7 bases. CDR3 length equals 12 residues. From germline, CDR1 is LGHDT and CDR2 YNNKEL (reference sequence).

V is TRBV7-8 and J is TRBJ2-3, with TRBD2 matching 8 bases. This CDR3 has 17 residues. J lost 3 bases, V lost 1 base, and 9 bases had no gene match. CDR1 is SGHVS and CDR2 is FQNEAQ in the germline V gene. The CDR3 DNA sequence: TGTGCCAGCAGCTTAGAGGGTAGCGGGATCCGGACAGATACGCAGTATTTT. Translated, it gives CASSLEGSGIRTDTQYF. Supplemented by reference TRBV7-8 and TRBJ2-3, the full variable domain reads GAGVSQSPRYKVAKRGQDVALRCDPISGHVSLFWYQQALGQGPEFLTYFQNEAQLDKSGLPSDRFFAERPEGSVSTLKIQRTQQEDSAVYLCASSLEGSGIRTDTQYFGPGTRLTVL.

The count of this clone is one. The rearrangement joins TRBV10-2 to TRBJ1-6; 9 bases are shared with TRBD1. Losses at the gene ends were 7 bases for V and 8 bases for J; bases not matched to a gene: 6. Germline CDR1 is WSHSY and CDR2 is SAAADI. This CDR3 region has 14 residues. The DNA of the CDR3 is TGCGCCAGCAAGGACAGGGGAACGCATTCACCCCTCCACTTT. Translating it yields CASKDRGTHSPLHF.

This chain joins TRBV4-1 and TRBJ2-3, with TRBD2 as a possible D gene (6 bases). The ends were cut back, 1 base at V and 5 bases at J, with 25 bases in the middle. The germline V gene has CDR1 MGHRA and CDR2 YSYEKL. This CDR3 is 19 amino acids long. For the CDR3, the DNA is TGCGCCAGCAGCCAAGGGACCTTCGCGGCGGGGTTGGGAAAAGATACGCAGTATTTT. Encoded protein: CASSQGTFAAGLGKDTQYF.

This chain joins TRBV5-1 and TRBJ1-4; D might be TRBD1 (5 bases). CDR1 and CDR2 (germline): SGHRS, YFSETQ. V gave up 4 bases and J gave up 2 bases, with 12 bases separating them. This CDR3 is built from 15 residues. CDR3 sequence: CASSVTGTTNEKLFF. The CDR3 DNA reads as TGCGCCAGCAGCGTAACAGGAACTACTAATGAAAAACTGTTTTTT.

This chain connects TRBV5-4 to TRBJ1-1; D might be TRBD1 (5 bases). CDR3 length equals 16 residues. With 0 bases removed from V and 1 base from J, the gap between germline ends came to 13 bases. Germline V CDR1 and CDR2: SGHNT, YYREEE (reference sequence). CDR3 amino acids: CASSLDPRAPNTEAFF. The CDR3 nucleotides read TGTGCCAGCAGCTTGGACCCCAGGGCGCCGAACACTGAAGCTTTCTTT.

The V call is TRBV5-1, the J call TRBJ2-2, with TRBD2 identical over 8 bases. Germline trimming cut 0 bases from V and 0 bases from J; bases unmatched to any gene: 1. CDR3 size: 16 residues. Looked up from germline, CDR1 is SGHRS and CDR2 is YFSETQ. CDR3 protein: CASSLVAGPNTGELFF. The CDR3 DNA is TGCGCCAGCAGCTTGGTAGCGGGACCGAACACCGGGGAGCTGTTTTTT.

This clone was recorded once. The V call is TRBV7-9, the J call TRBJ1-4, with a tentative D call TRBD1 (5 bases). V was pared by 6 bases and J by 5 bases, with 13 bases between. Germline assignment: CDR1 SEHNR and CDR2 FQNEAQ (reference sequence). CDR3 size: 14 residues. CDR3 coding DNA: TGTGCCAGCAGGCAGCAGGGTGAAAATGAAAAACTGTTTTTT. Translating gives CASRQQGENEKLFF. Based on the CDR3 plus reference TRBV7-9 and TRBJ1-4, the full variable domain is DTGVSQNPRHKITKRGQNVTFRCDPISEHNRLYWYRQTLGQGPEFLTYFQNEAQLEKSRLLSDRFSAERPKGSFSTLEIQRTEQGDSAMYLCASRQQGENEKLFFGSGTQLSVL.

The rearrangement joins TRBV12-3 or TRBV12-4 to TRBJ1-1, with unresolved D. The CDR3 has 11 residues. Deletions cut 6 bases from V and 4 bases from J, with 6 bases between. The CDR3, as DNA: TGTGCCAGCAGACGGGGCACTGAAGCTTTCTTT. It specifies CASRRGTEAFF.

This sequence joins TRBV12-3 or TRBV12-4 and TRBJ1-5, with unresolved D. The CDR3 spans 13 residues. Deletions cut 3 bases from V and 5 bases from J, with 8 bases between. CDR3 DNA sequence: TGTGCCAGCAGTTTTAGTGGTTATCAGCCCCAGCATTTT. Amino acid sequence: CASSFSGYQPQHF.

The CDR3, as DNA: TGTGCCACCAGCAGAGATCGGGGCAGGGACTCGCCCCAGCATTTT. It codes for CATSRDRGRDSPQHF. The chain employs TRBV15 and TRBJ1-5, with D possibly being TRBD1 (5 bases). The CDR3 runs 15 residues. The ends were cut back, 0 bases at V and 9 bases at J, with 15 bases in the middle. The germline gives CDR1 LNHNV, CDR2 YYDKDF (reference sequence). Using reference TRBV15 and TRBJ1-5 for the parts outside the CDR3, the full variable domain is DAMVIQNPRYQVTQFGKPVTLSCSQTLNHNVMYWYQQKSSQAPKLLFHYYDKDFNNEADTPDNFQSRRPNTSFCFLDIRSPGLGDTAMYLCATSRDRGRDSPQHFGDGTRLSIL.

Details on this clone: An end of the junction does not agree with germline; a read error may underlie this. CDR3 nucleotides: TGTGCCAGCAGCTTATACGCCTACAATGAGCGGTTCTTC. Its translation is CASSLYAYNERFF. V and J are TRBV7-3 and TRBJ2-1; D not resolved. The germline V gene encodes CDR1 SGHTA and CDR2 FQGTGA. This CDR3 is 13 amino acids long.

This clone was recorded only once. The gene calls are TRBV6-2 or TRBV6-3 and TRBJ2-1; tentative D call: TRBD1 (5 bases). Per the germline V gene, CDR1 is MNHEY and CDR2 is SVGEGT. Trimming took 5 bases from V and 5 from J, leaving 16 bases between them. The CDR3 covers 15 residues. The DNA of the CDR3 is TGTGCCAGCAGTCGACGGACAATCCTAGACAATGAGCAGTTCTTC. Translated, it gives CASSRRTILDNEQFF.

This rearrangement joins TRBV23-1 to TRBJ2-5, with 8 nucleotides matching TRBD1. TRBV23-1 is placed among ORFs of uncertain function. The junction had 10 bases not matched to a gene; V was cut back by 2 bases and J by 5 bases. The CDR3 contains 16 residues. The CDR3 coding sequence is TGCGCCAGCAGTCAAAGGGAAGGCAGGGGGCTTGAGACCCAGTACTTC. This encodes CASSQREGRGLETQYF.

A few counts support this clone. The genes are TRBV7-9 and TRBJ1-4; TRBD1 matches 7 bases. V lost 4 bases to trimming and J lost 5 bases; unmatched junction nucleotides: 7. This CDR3 comprises 15 residues. CDR1 and CDR2 (germline): SEHNR, FQNEAQ (reference sequence). CDR3 in amino acids: CASSWRQGQNEKLFF. CDR3 nucleotides: TGTGCCAGCAGCTGGAGACAGGGCCAAAATGAAAAACTGTTTTTT.

The genes are TRBV2 and TRBJ1-2; 9 positions match TRBD1. Unmatched junction bases numbered 12, after V lost 2 bases and J lost 5 bases. CDR1 is SNHLY, CDR2 FYNNEI, per germline. The CDR3 totals 17 residues. The CDR3 sequence: CASSESLQGQGIYGYTF. For the CDR3, the DNA is TGTGCCAGCAGTGAATCTTTACAGGGACAGGGCATTTATGGCTACACCTTC. Drawing the rest from reference TRBV2 and TRBJ1-2, the complete variable domain is EPEVTQTPSHQVTQMGQEVILRCVPISNHLYFYWYRQILGQKVEFLVSFYNNEISEKSEIFDDQFSVERPDGSNFTLKIRSTKLEDSAMYFCASSESLQGQGIYGYTFGSGTRLTVV.

V usage is TRBV11-3 and J usage is TRBJ1-2, with a weak D call TRBD1 (5 bases). The V end was cut by 1 base, the J end by 7 bases, with 16 bases between. The germline V gene encodes CDR1 SGHNT and CDR2 YENEEA. This CDR3 has 15 residues. The CDR3: CASSLAAGTLGGYTF. As DNA, the CDR3 is TGTGCCAGCAGCTTAGCCGCCGGGACTTTGGGTGGCTACACCTTC.

The chain has TRBV2 and TRBJ2-7; D unclear. Looked up from germline, CDR1 is SNHLY and CDR2 is FYNNEI. Trimming shortened V by 2 bases and J by 1 base, and 9 bases separated the two germline ends. The CDR3 consists of 14 residues. The CDR3 loop is CASSEHATSYEQYF. CDR3 bases: TGTGCCAGCAGTGAACACGCGACATCCTACGAGCAGTACTTC.

The CDR3 here is CASSDLGAGGNTDTQYF. CDR3 nucleotides: TGTGCCAGCAGTGACTTAGGGGCGGGAGGGAACACAGATACGCAGTATTTT. The V and J genes are TRBV2 and TRBJ2-3, with TRBD2 matching over 9 bases. The V gene end was trimmed by 3 bases and the J gene end by 2 bases; junction bases not matched to a gene: 9. The CDR3 consists of 17 residues. From germline, CDR1 is SNHLY and CDR2 FYNNEI.

V and J are TRBV4-1 and TRBJ2-7; 15 positions agree with TRBD2. With 4 bases clipped from V and 0 bases from J, the junction kept 4 bases outside the gene matches. CDR1 and CDR2 (germline): MGHRA, YSYEKL. The CDR3 consists of 17 residues. The CDR3: CASSPGLAGGNSYEQYF. The CDR3 DNA reads as TGCGCCAGCAGCCCCGGACTAGCGGGAGGGAACTCCTACGAGCAGTACTTC.

This clone appeared once. Other nucleotide sequences in the sample specify the same CDR3. The chain recombines TRBV18 with TRBJ1-3; TRBD1 matches at 9 bases. CDR1 is KGHSH, CDR2 LQKENI, per germline. V was pared by 4 bases and J by 0 bases, with 4 bases of the junction left unmatched. This CDR3 is 16 amino acids long. As DNA, the CDR3 is TGTGCCAGCTCACTAGGGACAGGGAGCTCTGGAAACACCATATATTTT. Its translation: CASSLGTGSSGNTIYF.

V gene TRBV4-2 combines with J gene TRBJ1-2; D not certain. The CDR3 loop spans 14 amino acids. Trimming stripped 0 bases from V and 8 bases from J, with 13 bases between. The germline V gene encodes CDR1 LGHNA and CDR2 YNFKEQ. The DNA for the CDR3 is TGTGCCAGCAGCCAAGAATTAGCATCACAAGGCTACACCTTC. Protein product: CASSQELASQGYTF.

This rearrangement joins TRBV7-2 to TRBJ2-1; 7 bases fit TRBD2. CDR3 length: 14 residues. In germline, CDR1 is SGHTA, CDR2 FQGNSA. CDR3 DNA: TGTGGTTCATCCCGCGGGAGTAGGAACAATGAGCAGTTCTTC. Translated: CGSSRGSRNNEQFF.

J is TRBJ2-7 and V is TRBV18; D may be TRBD1 (5 bases). Between the trimmed V and J ends, which lost 8 bases and 3 bases, there was a span of 17 bases. From germline, CDR1 is KGHSH and CDR2 LQKENI. This CDR3 is built from 14 residues. CDR3 in DNA: TGTGCCAGCGCCCCTAAGACAGAGAGCTACGAGCAGTACTTC. This sequence encodes CASAPKTESYEQYF. The variable domain in full, completed from reference TRBV18 and TRBJ2-7, reads NAGVMQNPRHLVRRRGQEARLRCSPMKGHSHVYWYRQLPEEGLKFMVYLQKENIIDESGMPKERFSAEFPKEGPSILRIQQVVRGDSAAYFCASAPKTESYEQYFGPGTRLTVT.

The chain carries TRBV18 and TRBJ2-3, with a tentative D call TRBD1 (5 bases). V lost 3 bases to trimming and J lost 2 bases, with 6 bases between them. CDR1 and CDR2 (germline): KGHSH, LQKENI. The CDR3 totals 13 residues. The CDR3 DNA sequence: TGTGCCAGCTCACCTGGGGCCACAGATACGCAGTATTTT. Translating it yields CASSPGATDTQYF.

This chain joins TRBV5-1 and TRBJ1-2; weak D call: TRBD1 (5 bases). The CDR3 consists of 16 residues. The germline CDR1 and CDR2 sequences are SGHRS and YFSETQ. Trimming took 0 bases from V and 7 from J, leaving 19 bases between them. In DNA, the CDR3 is TGCGCCAGCAGCTTGGCAGGGTCCTATTTCACCGGTGGCTACACCTTC. It translates to CASSLAGSYFTGGYTF.

This rearrangement joins TRBV4-1 to TRBJ1-2; D might be TRBD1 (6 bases). Germline V gene sequence: CDR1 MGHRA, CDR2 YSYEKL. V dropped 0 bases and J dropped 1 base, with 12 bases sitting between them. The CDR3 is made up of 16 amino acids. The CDR3 nucleotides are TGCGCCAGCAGCCAAGATCAAGGACAGTATAACTATGGCTACACCTTC. Translation: CASSQDQGQYNYGYTF.

The gene calls are TRBV10-2 and TRBJ1-6; the match to TRBD1 covers 9 bases. Germline V gene lookup returns CDR1 WSHSY and CDR2 SAAADI. There are 17 residues in the CDR3. After removal of 4 bases from V and 10 bases from J, the junction contained 14 bases not matched to a gene. The CDR3 DNA reads as TGCGCCAGCAGTGTTGAGGCGGGACAGGGTTCAGGGTCACCCCTCCACTTT. The encoded protein is CASSVEAGQGSGSPLHF.

The chain employs TRBV21-1 and TRBJ2-6; the D segment call TRBD2 is taken from the table without a DNA check. TRBV21-1 is given as a pseudogene. The CDR3 has 19 amino acids. Here the CDR3 DNA reads TGTGCCAGCAGCAAAGTTGGTTATACCTACTCTAGTGGGGCCAACGTCCTGACTTTC. Translated: CASSKVGYTYSSGANVLTF.

V gene TRBV2 combines with J gene TRBJ1-1; 8 bases are a match to TRBD1. V lost 6 bases, J lost 0 bases, and 9 bases stayed unmatched. In germline, CDR1 is SNHLY, CDR2 FYNNEI. This CDR3 is 16 amino acids long. This CDR3 is CASRGDRQGLNTEAFF. The CDR3 bases are TGTGCCAGCAGGGGAGATAGACAGGGGCTGAACACTGAAGCTTTCTTT.

The chain carries TRBV20-1 and TRBJ1-1, with 7 bases lining up with TRBD1. This CDR3 region has 13 residues. V was pared by 3 bases and J by 11 bases, with 12 bases of the junction left unmatched. CDR1 DFQATT and CDR2 SNEGSKA come from the germline V gene (reference sequence). CDR3 region: CSASARQGEGAFF. In nucleotides, the CDR3 is TGCAGTGCTAGTGCACGACAGGGAGAGGGGGCTTTCTTT.